This passage covers 27 T cell receptor beta chains from one sample sequenced in a study of cytomegalovirus exposure and HLA in healthy donors. With 60 Vbeta and 13 Jbeta primers, the PCR was carried out. The table came from immunoSEQ multiplex PCR; TCRdb's copy has only in-frame clones and leaves some out. The profile shows around 140,000 clones, 65% to 80% of them singletons. Sequenced sample: PBMCs. These receptors originate from a woman between 18 and 29 years old in good health and CMV-seronegative.

Here the CDR3 DNA reads TGTGCCAGCCCGGACAGGCACTATGGCTACACCTTC. This translates into CASPDRHYGYTF. The chain joins TRBV2 to TRBJ1-2; the match to TRBD1 covers 7 bases. The germline V gene encodes CDR1 SNHLY and CDR2 FYNNEI. Trimming at V came to 8 bases and at J to 3 bases, leaving 3 bases not matched to a gene. This CDR3 contains 12 residues.

This clone has more than one count but fewer than ten. V and J are TRBV30 and TRBJ2-7, with a tentative D call TRBD2 (6 bases). V was clipped by 7 bases and J by 4 bases, with 20 bases between them. There are 14 residues in the CDR3. CDR1 GTSNPN and CDR2 SVGIG come from the germline V gene (reference sequence). The CDR3 sequence: CALNRLARVYEQYF. Here the CDR3 DNA reads TGTGCCTTAAACAGGCTAGCGCGAGTTTACGAGCAGTACTTC.

The chain combines TRBV5-1 with TRBJ2-3, with 10 positions matching TRBD1. This CDR3 spans 13 amino acids. In germline, CDR1 is SGHRS, CDR2 YFSETQ. J was trimmed by 6 bases and V by 8 bases; bases with no gene match: 6. CDR3 DNA sequence: TGCGCCAGTGGGACAGGGGATGTGGATACGCAGTATTTT. Amino acids: CASGTGDVDTQYF. The full variable domain, its missing parts supplied by reference TRBV5-1 and TRBJ2-3, is KAGVTQTPRYLIKTRGQQVTLSCSPISGHRSVSWYQQTPGQGLQFLFEYFSETQRNKGNFPGRFSGRQFSNSRSEMNVSTLELGDSALYLCASGTGDVDTQYFGPGTRLTVL.

This rearrangement joins TRBV7-9 to TRBJ1-1, with 7 nucleotides matching TRBD1. Trimming removed 4 bases from V and 0 bases from J; junction bases left unmatched: 5. CDR1 is SEHNR, CDR2 FQNEAQ, per germline (reference sequence). The CDR3 spans 15 residues. The chain's CDR3 is CASSSTGTVNTEAFF. CDR3 bases: TGTGCCAGCAGCTCCACCGGGACAGTGAACACTGAAGCTTTCTTT.

The V gene is TRBV12-5, the J gene TRBJ1-4, with D maybe TRBD1 (6 bases). The length of the CDR3 is 14 residues. V was pared by 6 bases and J by 3 bases, with 11 bases between. The germline CDR1 and CDR2 sequences are LGHNT and FRNRAP. The CDR3, as DNA: TGTGCTAGTGGCCCTCAGGGGTCTAATGAAAAACTGTTTTTT. Protein: CASGPQGSNEKLFF. Together with reference TRBV12-5 and TRBJ1-4, the CDR3 gives the full variable domain: DARVTQTPRHKVTEMGQEVTMRCQPILGHNTVFWYRQTMMQGLELLAYFRNRAPLDDSGMPKDRFSAEMPDATLATLKIQPSEPRDSAVYFCASGPQGSNEKLFFGSGTQLSVL.

This clone has more than one count but fewer than ten. V gene TRBV6-1 combines with J gene TRBJ2-7; D unresolved. This CDR3 is 14 amino acids long. The V gene's germline CDR1 is MNHNS and CDR2 SASEGT. V was clipped by 7 bases and J by 2 bases, with 15 bases between them. For the CDR3, the DNA is TGTGCCAGCAAGGATCCTAGACGTCCCTACGAGCAGTACTTC. Translating gives CASKDPRRPYEQYF.

The chain carries TRBV7-9 and TRBJ2-3; D is unresolved. This CDR3 is 13 amino acids long. V lost 3 bases to trimming and J lost 1 base, with 5 bases between them. Germline V lookup: CDR1 SEHNR, CDR2 FQNEAQ (reference sequence). CDR3: CASSFHGTDTQYF. The CDR3 DNA reads as TGTGCCAGCAGCTTTCATGGCACAGATACGCAGTATTTT.

The chain joins TRBV6-1 to TRBJ1-3; D remains unclear. Trimming pared 2 bases from V and 0 bases from J, leaving 17 bases between. The germline V gene encodes CDR1 MNHNS and CDR2 SASEGT. The CDR3 length is 18 residues. This CDR3 is CASSENPNALSSGNTIYF. CDR3 nucleotides: TGTGCCAGCAGTGAAAACCCGAACGCCCTTAGCTCTGGAAACACCATATATTTT.

Only one count was recorded for this clone. The rearrangement joins TRBV6-5 to TRBJ1-1, with 9 positions matching TRBD1. The junction had 5 bases not matched to a gene; V was cut back by 7 bases and J by 2 bases. This CDR3 contains 14 residues. The germline CDR1 and CDR2 sequences are MNHEY and SVGAGI. The DNA for the CDR3 is TGTGCCAGCACAGACAGGGGGATCAACACTGAAGCTTTCTTT. Translating gives CASTDRGINTEAFF.

The rearrangement joins TRBV6-1 to TRBJ1-2; TRBD1 matches at 7 bases. With 6 bases clipped from V and 8 bases from J, the junction kept 9 bases outside the gene matches. This CDR3 contains 13 residues. Per germline, CDR1 MNHNS and CDR2 SASEGT. CDR3 DNA: TGTGCCAGCAGACTTACCAGGGGGAGCGGCTACACCTTC. It specifies CASRLTRGSGYTF.

This chain links TRBV14 with TRBJ2-7, with a tentative D call TRBD2 (5 bases). The CDR3 consists of 16 residues. The ends were cut back, 3 bases at V and 3 bases at J, with 18 bases in the middle. Germline CDR1 reads SGHDN; CDR2 reads FVKESK. In DNA form, the CDR3 reads TGTGCCAGCAGCCACCGACGGGAAAGCACCAACTACGAGCAGTACTTC. It encodes CASSHRRESTNYEQYF.

The gene calls are TRBV10-3 and TRBJ2-7, with 7 nucleotides matching TRBD2. The CDR3 has 13 residues. CDR1 is ENHRY, CDR2 SYGVKD, per germline. V shed 10 bases and J 1 base; nucleotides not matched to a gene: 7. CDR3 sequence reads: CATLTGGSYEQYF. CDR3 DNA sequence: TGTGCCACATTGACGGGGGGTTCCTACGAGCAGTACTTC.

This clone was seen once. V is TRBV30 and J is TRBJ2-2; no firm D call. V was shortened by 3 bases and J by 4 bases, with 6 bases between the two germline ends. Germline CDR1 is GTSNPN and CDR2 is SVGIG (reference sequence). There are 12 residues in the CDR3. The CDR3 is CAWSAGTGELFF. The CDR3 bases are TGTGCCTGGAGCGCAGGCACCGGGGAGCTGTTTTTT.

To note about this clone: The junction and the germline gene differ at one end; a read error may be behind it. The chain carries TRBV7-9 and TRBJ2-5, with D possibly matching TRBD2 (5 bases). The germline V gene encodes CDR1 SEHNR and CDR2 FQNEAQ (reference sequence). CDR3 size: 12 residues. In nucleotides, the CDR3 is TGTTCCAGCACTGGGGAGTTAGAGACCCAGTACTTC. The encoded protein is CSSTGELETQYF. The full variable domain, with the rest looked up from reference TRBV7-9 and TRBJ2-5, is DTGVSQNPRHKITKRGQNVTFRCDPISEHNRLYWYRQTLGQGPEFLTYFQNEAQLEKSRLLSDRFSAERPKGSFSTLEIQRTEQGDSAMYLCSSTGELETQYFGPGTRLLVL.

This clone was recorded only once. The chain uses TRBV30 and TRBJ2-4; D perhaps matches TRBD1 (7 bases). CDR1 is GTSNPN, CDR2 SVGIG, per germline (reference sequence). The CDR3 has 11 residues. The V gene lost 2 bases and the J gene lost 14 bases, with 13 bases spanning the gap. This chain's CDR3 is CAWSQEGAKYF. CDR3 DNA: TGTGCCTGGAGTCAGGAGGGGGCAAAGTACTTC.

The chain links TRBV27 to TRBJ2-2; D remains unclear. The germline V gene has CDR1 MNHEY and CDR2 SMNVEV (reference sequence). The CDR3 extends over 12 amino acids. Trimming took off 5 bases at V and 6 bases at J, with 7 bases between the two ends. CDR3 sequence (DNA): TGTGCCAGCAGTGGCAGCGCCGGGGAGCTGTTTTTT. Translated, it gives CASSGSAGELFF.

A few counts support this clone. V gene TRBV2 combines with J gene TRBJ1-5; D perhaps matches TRBD1 (5 bases). The V gene lost 0 bases and the J gene lost 6 bases, with 15 bases spanning the gap. The germline V gene encodes CDR1 SNHLY and CDR2 FYNNEI. The CDR3 length is 16 residues. The CDR3 region is CASSEAVSGGGQPQHF. Here the CDR3 DNA reads TGTGCCAGCAGTGAAGCAGTATCGGGGGGGGGTCAGCCCCAGCATTTT.

This clone was seen only a few times. A junction end diverges from the germline sequence, so it may reflect a read error. The same CDR3 arises from other DNA sequences in this sample as well. The V call is TRBV11-2, the J call TRBJ2-6, with D maybe TRBD2 (6 bases). In germline, CDR1 is SGHAT, CDR2 FQNNGV. The CDR3 extends over 17 amino acids. CDR3 region: CASSSSGLDSGANVLTF. For the CDR3, the DNA is TGCGCCAGCAGCTCCTCGGGACTGGATTCTGGGGCCAACGTCCTGACTTTC.

This chain links TRBV5-1 with TRBJ2-5; 7 positions agree with TRBD1. Germline trimming cut 4 bases from V and 3 bases from J; bases unmatched to any gene: 6. The length of the CDR3 is 14 residues. Germline V lookup: CDR1 SGHRS, CDR2 YFSETQ. CDR3 coding DNA: TGCGCCAGCAGCCTGGACAGGCCTGAAGAGACCCAGTACTTC. Protein product: CASSLDRPEETQYF. Full variable domain (outside the CDR3, taken from reference TRBV5-1 and TRBJ2-5): KAGVTQTPRYLIKTRGQQVTLSCSPISGHRSVSWYQQTPGQGLQFLFEYFSETQRNKGNFPGRFSGRQFSNSRSEMNVSTLELGDSALYLCASSLDRPEETQYFGPGTRLLVL.

The CDR3 region has the DNA TGTGCCAGCAGGACGGGGGGAGAGAACACTGAAGCTTTCTTT. Translated, it gives CASRTGGENTEAFF. This chain uses TRBV5-6 with TRBJ1-1; weak D call: TRBD1 (5 bases). V lost 5 bases, J lost 1 base, and 12 bases lay in between. The germline gives CDR1 SGHDT, CDR2 YYEEEE. This CDR3 is 14 amino acids long.

The J gene is TRBJ2-7, the V gene TRBV6-5; 8 nucleotides align to TRBD2. Germline V CDR1 and CDR2: MNHEY, SVGAGI. The V and J ends lost 8 bases and 2 bases, in that order; junction bases with no gene match: 5. The length of the CDR3 is 13 residues. The CDR3 sequence: CASGPAGAYEQYF. CDR3 coding DNA: TGTGCCAGCGGACCAGCGGGAGCCTACGAGCAGTACTTC.

This chain connects TRBV15 to TRBJ2-1; the match to TRBD2 covers 8 bases. This CDR3 contains 13 residues. After removal of 8 bases from V and 5 bases from J, the junction contained 5 bases not matched to a gene. The V gene's germline CDR1 is LNHNV and CDR2 YYDKDF (reference sequence). In DNA form, the CDR3 reads TGTGCCACCTACGGGAGGGTGGACAATGAGCAGTTCTTC. Its translation is CATYGRVDNEQFF.

The J gene is TRBJ2-5, the V gene TRBV9; TRBD2 aligns across 7 bases. This CDR3 has 15 amino acids. V dropped 1 base and J dropped 3; count of bases not matched to a gene: 6. CDR1 and CDR2 (germline): SGDLS, YYNGEE. CDR3 amino acids: CASSVSALAEETQYF. The CDR3 DNA reads as TGTGCCAGCAGCGTATCGGCCCTAGCGGAAGAGACCCAGTACTTC.

The V gene is TRBV29-1, the J gene TRBJ1-1; 11 positions match TRBD1. The CDR3 spans 15 residues. Per germline, CDR1 SQVTM and CDR2 ANQGSEA. V trimming: 7 bases; J trimming: 5 bases; junction bases outside the gene matches: 12. For the CDR3, the DNA is TGCAGCGGGGGGGACAGGGGGGCCTTAGGAACTGAAGCTTTCTTT. Encoded protein: CSGGDRGALGTEAFF.

The sample holds a few counts of this clone. The chain carries TRBV21-1 and TRBJ2-3; the table's D call TRBD2 went unverified against the DNA. TRBV21-1 is designated a pseudogene. There are 16 residues in the CDR3. The CDR3 coding sequence is TGTGCCAGCAAGGGTAGCGGGAGGGCAGGCACAGATACGCAGTATTTT. It specifies CASKGSGRAGTDTQYF.

This clone was picked up a small number of times. The chain employs TRBV2 and TRBJ1-2; 11 bases map to TRBD1. There are 14 residues in the CDR3. The ends lost 6 bases at V and 5 bases at J; junction bases unmatched: 5. CDR1 and CDR2 from the germline V gene are SNHLY and FYNNEI. CDR3 nucleotides: TGTGCCAGCAGGCCGGGACAGGGGGTTTATGGCTACACCTTC. Amino acids: CASRPGQGVYGYTF.

The chain is built from TRBV30 and TRBJ2-7, with 7 nucleotides matching TRBD2. CDR1 and CDR2 (germline): GTSNPN, SVGIG (reference sequence). The CDR3 loop spans 15 amino acids. V lost 4 bases to trimming and J lost 0 bases; unmatched junction nucleotides: 9. The DNA for the CDR3 is TGTGCCTGGACCCTTACTAGCGCTAACTCCTACGAGCAGTACTTC. Protein sequence: CAWTLTSANSYEQYF.